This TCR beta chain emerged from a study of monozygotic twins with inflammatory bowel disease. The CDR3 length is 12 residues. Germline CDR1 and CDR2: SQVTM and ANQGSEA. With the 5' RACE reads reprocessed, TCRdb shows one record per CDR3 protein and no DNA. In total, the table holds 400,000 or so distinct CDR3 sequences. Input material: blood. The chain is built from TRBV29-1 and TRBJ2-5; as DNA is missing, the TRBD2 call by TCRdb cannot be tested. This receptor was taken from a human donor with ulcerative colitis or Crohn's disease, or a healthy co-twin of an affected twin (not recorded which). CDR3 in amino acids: CSVEGVGETQYF.